The rows below give T cell receptor beta chains drawn from one sample of a study of PD-1 blockade in classical Hodgkin lymphoma. Using immunoSEQ multiplex PCR, the repertoire was profiled, and TCRdb retains in-frame clones only, with some absent. The profile shows around 40,000 clones, just under 80% of them singletons. Sequenced material: peripheral blood mononuclear cells (PBMCs), taken at baseline. These receptors all come from a human donor with classical Hodgkin lymphoma. CDR3s include the opening cysteine and the closing phenylalanine or tryptophan. D genes are given only for firm matches. Clone size is not always given. Where it is, it says once, few, many or a class for expanded clones.

>TRBV10-1|NA|once|TRBJ2-5
CASGRGQETQYF
TGCGCCAGCGGCCGGGGACAAGAGACCCAGTACTTC
>TRBV5-4|TRBD2|once|TRBJ2-1
CASSRGGNEQFF
TGTGCCAGCAGCCGCGGGGGGAATGAGCAGTTCTTC
>TRBV19|NA|NA|TRBJ1-4
CASSGLTVVGEKLFF
TGTGCCAGTAGTGGTCTGACAGTGGTCGGTGAAAAACTGTTTTTT
>TRBV6-1|NA|NA|TRBJ1-6
CASSELSPLHF
TGTGCCAGCAGTGAACTCTCACCCCTCCACTTT
>TRBV5-6|NA|NA|TRBJ1-3
CASSPDGSSGNTIYF
TGTGCCAGCAGTCCCGACGGCAGCTCTGGAAACACCATATATTTT
>TRBV2|NA|NA|TRBJ1-2
CASSEAGQFPYGYTF
TGTGCCAGCAGTGAAGCGGGGCAGTTTCCCTATGGCTACACCTTC
>TRBV4-1|NA|NA|TRBJ2-1
CASSQDVGDRYNEQFF
TGCGCCAGCAGCCAAGACGTCGGCGACCGCTACAATGAGCAGTTCTTC
>TRBV5-1|NA|few|TRBJ2-7
CASSPQGSSYEQYF
TGCGCCAGCAGCCCCCAGGGGTCATCCTACGAGCAGTACTTC
>TRBV9|NA|NA|TRBJ2-3
CASSVGAGTTDTQYF
TGTGCCAGCAGCGTAGGAGCAGGGACGACAGATACGCAGTATTTT
>TRBV5-1|NA|NA|TRBJ2-5
CASSWGDRQETQYF
TGCGCCAGCAGCTGGGGGGACAGACAAGAGACCCAGTACTTC
>TRBV4-3|TRBD2|NA|TRBJ2-1
CASSRGTSAYNEQFF
TGCGCCAGCAGCCGGGGGACTAGCGCTTACAATGAGCAGTTCTTC
>TRBV6-5|NA|NA|TRBJ1-2
CASKNRDANYGYTF
TGTGCCAGCAAGAACAGGGATGCTAACTATGGCTACACCTTC
>TRBV4-2|TRBD1|NA|TRBJ1-6
CASSRQGEDSPLHF
TGTGCCAGCAGCCGCCAGGGGGAAGATTCACCCCTCCACTTT
>TRBV5-1|NA|NA|TRBJ1-2
CASSLDNYGYTF
TGCGCCAGCAGCTTGGACAACTATGGCTACACCTTC
>TRBV5-6|TRBD1|NA|TRBJ2-6
CASSRDRGEGANVLTF
TGTGCCAGCAGCCGGGACAGGGGGGAAGGGGCCAACGTCCTGACTTTC
>TRBV10-3|TRBD1|few|TRBJ2-2
CAIRATGSGSTGELFF
TGTGCCATCAGGGCGACAGGGTCGGGTAGCACCGGGGAGCTGTTTTTT
>TRBV2|NA|NA|TRBJ1-5
CASSWQGGGNQPQHF
TGTGCCAGCAGCTGGCAGGGTGGGGGCAATCAGCCCCAGCATTTT
>TRBV7-3|NA|NA|TRBJ1-3
CASSFGPLGNTIYF
TGTGCCAGCAGCTTCGGACCGCTTGGAAACACCATATATTTT
>TRBV19|NA|few|TRBJ1-3
CASTSGASGNTIYF
TGTGCCAGTACCTCGGGGGCCTCTGGAAACACCATATATTTT
>TRBV2|NA|NA|TRBJ1-6
CASSEAEVPRRAYNSPLHF
TGTGCCAGCAGTGAAGCTGAGGTCCCACGTCGCGCCTATAATTCACCCCTCCACTTT
>TRBV7-8|TRBD1|NA|TRBJ1-3
CASSSTGTGIGNTIYF
TGTGCCAGCAGCTCCACCGGGACAGGGATCGGAAACACCATATATTTT
>TRBV2|NA|NA|TRBJ2-3
CASSENVPDTQYF
TGTGCCAGCAGCGAAAACGTCCCAGATACGCAGTATTTT
>TRBV23-1|NA|NA|TRBJ1-4
CASSQRGAIEKLFF
TGCGCCAGCAGTCAGAGGGGTGCGATAGAAAAACTGTTTTTT
>TRBV27|NA|NA|TRBJ2-1
CASSLGYGNEQFF
TGTGCCAGCAGTTTAGGGTACGGCAATGAGCAGTTCTTC
>TRBV6-5|NA|NA|TRBJ1-2
CASSETGDGYTF
TGTGCCAGCAGTGAGACGGGTGATGGCTACACCTTC
>TRBV2|TRBD1|NA|TRBJ1-2
CASRDSSARGYTF
TGTGCCAGCCGGGACAGTTCGGCTCGCGGCTACACCTTC
>TRBV5-1|NA|NA|TRBJ2-2
CASRLGGPGTGELFF
TGCGCCAGCCGGCTGGGGGGGCCGGGCACCGGGGAGCTGTTTTTT
>TRBV5-4|TRBD1|NA|TRBJ2-1
CASSPGQDNEQFF
TGTGCCAGCAGCCCCGGACAGGACAATGAGCAGTTCTTC
>TRBV9|NA|NA|TRBJ1-3
CASSTRGDSGNTIYF
TGTGCCAGCAGCACTCGGGGGGACTCTGGAAACACCATATATTTT
>TRBV15|NA|NA|TRBJ2-4
CATSRGGGPGDIQYF
TGTGCCACCAGCAGAGGAGGGGGCCCGGGGGACATTCAGTACTTC
>TRBV27|NA|NA|TRBJ1-6
CASSLARSFYNSPLHF
TGTGCCAGCAGTTTGGCCAGGAGCTTCTATAATTCACCCCTCCACTTT
>TRBV5-1|NA|few|TRBJ2-5
CASSLEWNQETQYF
TGCGCCAGCAGCTTAGAGTGGAACCAAGAGACCCAGTACTTC
>TRBV4-3|TRBD2|NA|TRBJ2-1
CASSQWEAGAYNEQFF
TGCGCCAGCAGCCAGTGGGAAGCGGGGGCCTACAATGAGCAGTTCTTC
>TRBV2|NA|NA|TRBJ2-1
CASRWSGLNEQFF
TGTGCCAGCAGATGGAGCGGCCTCAATGAGCAGTTCTTC
>TRBV10-3|TRBD1|NA|TRBJ2-1
CAISERTGEYNEQFF
TGTGCCATCAGTGAGCGGACAGGGGAGTACAATGAGCAGTTCTTC
>TRBV6-1|NA|few|TRBJ2-5
CASSVMGETQYF
TGTGCCAGCAGTGTCATGGGGGAGACCCAGTACTTC
>TRBV7-2|NA|NA|TRBJ2-7
CASGPPGDYEQYF
TGTGCCAGCGGGCCGCCCGGCGACTACGAGCAGTACTTC
>TRBV6-1|TRBD1|NA|TRBJ1-2
CASSAGTDNYGYTF
TGTGCCAGCAGTGCCGGGACAGATAACTATGGCTACACCTTC
>TRBV7-9|NA|NA|TRBJ2-7
CASSLDGGMSEQYF
TGTGCCAGCAGCTTAGATGGGGGGATGAGCGAGCAGTACTTC
>TRBV18|NA|NA|TRBJ2-1
CASSPGGGADNEQFF
TGTGCCAGCTCACCGGGAGGGGGCGCGGACAATGAGCAGTTCTTC
>TRBV6-5|TRBD2|NA|TRBJ2-1
CASRASGGEQFF
TGTGCCAGCAGGGCTAGCGGGGGTGAGCAGTTCTTC
>TRBV4-3|TRBD1|NA|TRBJ2-1
CASSPPPTHGQGIYNEQFF
TGCGCCAGCAGCCCCCCTCCCACCCACGGACAGGGGATCTACAATGAGCAGTTCTTC
>TRBV7-9|TRBD1|NA|TRBJ2-3
CASSSTGADTQYF
TGTGCCAGCAGCTCCACAGGGGCCGATACGCAGTATTTT
>TRBV12-5|NA|NA|TRBJ1-3
CASGSRGEDGNTIYF
TGTGCTAGTGGTTCCAGGGGAGAGGATGGAAACACCATATATTTT
>TRBV7-2|NA|NA|TRBJ1-6
CASSRTSKQGYVNSPLHF
TGTGCCAGCAGCCGTACGTCCAAACAGGGTTATGTAAATTCACCCCTCCACTTT
>TRBV7-2|NA|few|TRBJ2-6
CASSLNRASGANVLTF
TGTGCCAGCAGCTTAAATCGGGCGTCCGGGGCCAACGTCCTGACTTTC
>TRBV4-3|NA|NA|TRBJ2-1
CASSLSSNNEQFF
TGCGCCAGCAGCCTAAGCAGTAACAATGAGCAGTTCTTC
>TRBV11-2|NA|NA|TRBJ2-5
CASDTPRGTGKQETQYF
TGTGCCAGCGACACCCCCCGGGGGACTGGAAAACAAGAGACCCAGTACTTC
>TRBV7-9|NA|NA|TRBJ2-2
CASSLRAGTGELFF
TGTGCCAGCAGCTTACGTGCGGGCACCGGGGAGCTGTTTTTT
>TRBV5-4|NA|NA|TRBJ1-2
CASSRQGNDYGYTF
TGTGCCAGCAGCCGGCAGGGGAACGACTATGGCTACACCTTC